This note documents a single T cell receptor beta chain sequence. What this receptor recognizes is not known. Base qualities are not recorded, but no much larger clone differs from it by a single base. Libraries were constructed by the immunoSEQ multiplex PCR assay. In its TCRdb copy, this immuneACCESS table keeps in-frame sequences only and misses some clones. Where compared with another copy, unresolved V genes explain less than half of these, and the others have no known cause. A total of approximately 66,000 clones appear in this sample, around 87% of them only once. The ten largest make up approximately 4.4% of the sample. The data belong to a study of technical replicates of blood from several donors (dated by TCRdb to about 2017). V and J are trimmed by 4 bases and 6 bases, and the gene matches miss 3 bases of the junction. From the cysteine through the phenylalanine, the CDR3 covers 15 amino acids. This entry keeps only the CDR3 DNA: 45 bases, framed from base 1. As encoded in the germline V gene (reference sequence), CDR1 is SEHNR while CDR2 is FQNEAQ.

The sequence links TRBV7-9 to TRBJ2-1, with 13 bases matching TRBD2. This TCR came from a human donor in good health. Some clones in this sample may be carry-over from other donors' samples. Sequenced sample: PBMCs. CDR3 protein: CASSSGLAGLNEQFF. The DNA reads as follows: TGTGCCAGCAGCTCGGGACTAGCGGGGCTCAATGAGCAGTTCTTC.